This T cell receptor beta chain was sequenced in a study of graft-versus-host responses after intestinal transplantation. For the study at large: Anti-thymocyte globulin induction was given to all recipients, followed by tacrolimus and steroids for roughly 3 years.

This clone was seen only once. Its antigen is as yet unknown. Study results and limitations: Peak circulating GvH clone levels were associated with early post-transplant HvG declines.

The assay was immunoSEQ multiplex PCR, and TCRdb's table has in-frame clones only and misses some. There are 81,000 or so clones in the sample; 90% to 95% occur only once, and around 1.1% lies in the top ten. CDR1 and CDR2 from the germline V gene are WNHNN and SYGVQD (reference sequence). This CDR3 region has 13 residues. Trimming shortened V by 3 bases and J by 7 bases, and 12 bases separated the two germline ends. Here the sequenced sample was unstimulated CD8+ T cells sorted from spleen or lymph node cells, taken before transplant. The clonotype originates from a human donor who was the organ donor for an intestinal transplant. This chain links TRBV10-1 with TRBJ1-1; maybe TRBD1 (5 bases). In nucleotides, the CDR3 is TGCGCCAGCAGTGAAAGTCGGGGGGGTGAAGCTTTCTTT. This codes for CASSESRGGEAFF.